This section outlines one TCR beta chain sequence together with its context. As yet, its antigen is unknown. Clones were sequenced by immunoSEQ multiplex PCR, and TCRdb holds only the in-frame ones, with some missing. The sample lists fewer than 85,000 clones; 80% were seen once. The ends were cut back, 4 bases at V and 0 bases at J, with 16 bases in the middle. CDR1 is SGHDT, CDR2 YYEEEE, per germline. The CDR3 covers 16 residues. This specimen belongs to a study of T cell clones after liver transplantation. Background on the study: Subjects received no induction therapy and standard immunosuppression until randomization at 12-24 months post-transplant. Study outcomes and limitations: Small, mixed patient groups and varying post-transplant times limit these conclusions.

The receptor's source is a human patient who received a liver transplant. Some T cells may have originated in the graft donor. V and J are TRBV5-6 and TRBJ1-1; D is ambiguous. The specimen was CD4+ T cells from blood, collected 12 months after liver transplant. In DNA, the CDR3 is TGTGCCAGCAGCCCGGCCCGGATGAGCATGAACACTGAAGCTTTCTTT. Translation: CASSPARMSMNTEAFF.